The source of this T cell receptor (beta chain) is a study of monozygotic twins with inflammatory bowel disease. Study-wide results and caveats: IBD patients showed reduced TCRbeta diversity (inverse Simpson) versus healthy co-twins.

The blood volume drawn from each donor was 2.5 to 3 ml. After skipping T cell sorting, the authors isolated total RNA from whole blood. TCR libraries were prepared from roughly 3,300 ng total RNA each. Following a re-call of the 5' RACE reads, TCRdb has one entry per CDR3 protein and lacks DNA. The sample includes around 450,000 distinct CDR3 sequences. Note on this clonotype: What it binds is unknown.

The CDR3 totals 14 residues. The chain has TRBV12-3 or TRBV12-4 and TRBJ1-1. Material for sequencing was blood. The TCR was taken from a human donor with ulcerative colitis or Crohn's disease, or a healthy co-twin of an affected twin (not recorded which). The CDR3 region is CASSLARDNTKAFF.